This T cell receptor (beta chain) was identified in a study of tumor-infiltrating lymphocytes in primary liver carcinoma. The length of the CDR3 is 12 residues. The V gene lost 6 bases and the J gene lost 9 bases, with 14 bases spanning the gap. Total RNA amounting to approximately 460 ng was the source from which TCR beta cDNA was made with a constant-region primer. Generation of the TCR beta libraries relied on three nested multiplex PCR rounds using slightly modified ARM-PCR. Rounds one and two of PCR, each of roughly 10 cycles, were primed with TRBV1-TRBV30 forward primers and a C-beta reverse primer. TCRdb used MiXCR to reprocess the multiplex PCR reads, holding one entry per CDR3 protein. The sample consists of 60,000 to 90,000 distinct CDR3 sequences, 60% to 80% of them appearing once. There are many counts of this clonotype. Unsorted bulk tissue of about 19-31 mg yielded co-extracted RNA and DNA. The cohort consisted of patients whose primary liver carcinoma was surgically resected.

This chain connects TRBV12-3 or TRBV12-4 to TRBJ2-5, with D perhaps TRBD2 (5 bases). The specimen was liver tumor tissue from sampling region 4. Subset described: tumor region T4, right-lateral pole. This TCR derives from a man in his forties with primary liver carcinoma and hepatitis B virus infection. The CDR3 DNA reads TGTGCCAGCAGAGGACTGGCCGGGGCCCAGTACTTC. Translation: CASRGLAGAQYF.